What follows are 30 T cell receptor beta chains derived from one specimen sequenced in a study of T cells in women clearing cervical HPV infection. The data were produced by immunoSEQ multiplex PCR, yet TCRdb's version contains in-frame clones alone and is incomplete. This repertoire comprises under 25,000 clones; its ten largest clones make up about 17%. The sequenced sample was blood buffy coat. These receptors were obtained from a woman between 18 and 70 years old with a cervical HPV16 infection that either progressed to CIN3+ or cleared (not recorded which).

As to this clone: The read stops 3 residues short of the end of the CDR3; the missing end is completed from the germline J gene. The V gene is TRBV20-1, the J gene TRBJ1-5; weak D call: TRBD1 (5 bases). V was cut by 1 base and J by 4 bases, with 8 bases left in between. The CDR3 has 13 residues. The germline gives CDR1 DFQATT, CDR2 SNEGSKA (reference sequence). The CDR3 region is CSARVGGNQPQHF. The sequenced part of the CDR3 DNA is TGCAGTGCTAGAGTCGGGGGGAATCAGCCC.

As to this clone: The read terminates 3 residues before the CDR3 end, so the remaining end is supplied by the germline J gene. This chain links TRBV4-2 with TRBJ2-1, with 10 bases lining up with TRBD2. V dropped 0 bases and J dropped 9; count of bases not matched to a gene: 5. CDR1 is LGHNA, CDR2 YNFKEQ, per germline. This CDR3 has 15 residues. CDR3 DNA (partial): TGTGCCAGCAGCCAAGAAAGCGGGGGGGCCCGTGAG. It translates to CASSQESGGARE. Given in full, the CDR3 is CASSQESGGAREQFF.

A note on this clone: The read ends 3 residues shy of where the CDR3 ends; the end is completed using the germline J gene. This chain connects TRBV11-2 to TRBJ2-2; TRBD1 is a possible D gene (6 bases). Germline V gene lookup returns CDR1 SGHAT and CDR2 FQNNGV. This CDR3 region has 15 residues. The sequenced CDR3 bases are TGTGCCAGCAGCTTAGTACAGGGTAATAATTCACCG. Encoded protein: CASSLVQGNNSP. The whole CDR3 sequence is CASSLVQGNNSPLFF. Drawing the rest from reference TRBV11-2 and TRBJ2-2, the complete variable domain is EAGVAQSPRYKIIEKRQSVAFWCNPISGHATLYWYQQILGQGPKLLIQFQNNGVVDDSQLPKDRFSAERLKGVDSTLKIQPAKLEDSAVYLCASSLVQGNNSPLFFGEGSRLTVL.

Comments on this clone: The read terminates 3 residues before the CDR3 end, so the remaining end is supplied by the germline J gene. The chain uses TRBV7-3 and TRBJ2-4; TRBD1 matches at 9 bases. CDR3 length equals 13 residues. Germline CDR1 is SGHTA and CDR2 is FQGTGA. CDR3 sequence: CASSHGTGNGQYF. Partial CDR3 DNA: TGTGCCAGCAGCCATGGGACAGGGAATGGT. Full variable domain (outside the CDR3, taken from reference TRBV7-3 and TRBJ2-4): GAGVSQTPSNKVTEKGKYVELRCDPISGHTALYWYRQSLGQGPEFLIYFQGTGAADDSGLPNDRFFAVRPEGSVSTLKIQRTERGDSAVYLCASSHGTGNGQYFGAGTRLSVL.

Comments on this clone: The read comes to an end 3 residues before the CDR3 does, leaving the germline J gene to fill in the end. This sequence joins TRBV7-8 and TRBJ2-7; 7 bases are a match to TRBD1. Germline-derived CDR1 and CDR2 are SGHVS and FQNEAQ. This CDR3 contains 16 residues. V shed 0 bases, J shed 4 bases, and the junction held 9 bases outside the gene matches. The CDR3: CASSLATTGREYEQYF. The CDR3 bases that were read are TGTGCCAGCAGCTTAGCGACGACAGGGAGAGAATACGAG.

A word on this clone: The CDR3 is cut off 3 residues early in the read; its end comes from the germline J gene. This rearrangement joins TRBV6-1 to TRBJ2-1; tentatively, D is TRBD2 (5 bases). Germline V gene lookup returns CDR1 MNHNS and CDR2 SASEGT. This CDR3 comprises 14 residues. With 7 bases removed from V and 5 bases from J, the gap between germline ends came to 15 bases. The CDR3 DNA, read in part, is TGTGCCAGCAATGAGGGCCCCGGGGACAATGAG. Residues: CASNEGPGDNE. From start to end, the CDR3 is CASNEGPGDNEQFF.

To note about this clone: The sequenced fragment ends 3 residues before the CDR3 boundary, so the rest is inferred from the germline J gene. J is TRBJ2-2 and V is TRBV20-1; 8 positions match TRBD2. The CDR3 is 14 residues long. The V segment lost 6 bases and the J segment 6 bases; nucleotides outside the gene matches: 9. The germline V gene encodes CDR1 DFQATT and CDR2 SNEGSKA (reference sequence). The sequenced part of the CDR3 DNA is TGCAGTGCGTTCCGGGGGGGCCCGCCCGGGGAG. Residues: CSAFRGGPPGE. The complete CDR3 reads CSAFRGGPPGELFF.

On this clone: The read ends 3 residues shy of where the CDR3 ends; the end is completed using the germline J gene. The V gene is TRBV5-1, the J gene TRBJ1-1, with 11 bases matching TRBD1. Germline V gives CDR1 SGHRS, CDR2 YFSETQ. This CDR3 region has 15 residues. V trimming: 2 bases; J trimming: 4 bases; junction bases outside the gene matches: 4. The CDR3: CASSLGQGAPTEAFF. The sequenced CDR3 bases are TGCGCCAGCAGCTTAGGACAGGGGGCCCCCACTGAA.

For this clone: Sequencing ends 3 residues short of the CDR3 end; the germline J gene provides the rest. The rearrangement uses TRBV20-1 and TRBJ1-2; D unresolved. This CDR3 spans 12 amino acids. The germline V gene encodes CDR1 DFQATT and CDR2 SNEGSKA (reference sequence). The sequenced CDR3 bases are TGCAGTGCACGAAATCTCCGGGGAGGC. Amino acids: CSARNLRGG. The entire CDR3 protein reads CSARNLRGGYTF.

Comments on this clone: The read stops 3 residues short of the end of the CDR3; the missing end is completed from the germline J gene. The chain has TRBV28 and TRBJ1-5; TRBD1 is a possible D gene (6 bases). Trimming cost V 9 bases and J 7 bases, with 19 bases left between them. CDR3 size: 14 residues. CDR1 and CDR2 from the germline V gene are MDHEN and SYDVKM. Partial CDR3 DNA: TGTGCCAGTTCCCTTGGGGGGGCAGGACAGCCC. The encoded protein is CASSLGGAGQP. The whole CDR3 sequence reads CASSLGGAGQPQHF.

With regard to this clone: The observed sequence ends 3 residues before the CDR3 terminus, with the missing tail filled in from the germline J gene. The chain combines TRBV7-6 with TRBJ2-5, with 11 positions matching TRBD1. With 7 bases clipped from V and 7 bases from J, the junction kept 11 bases outside the gene matches. The CDR3 is 15 amino acids. Looked up from germline, CDR1 is SGHVS and CDR2 is FNYEAQ. CDR3 bases read: TGTGCCAGCAATAAAGGACAGGGGGCATTAGGGACC. This gives the protein CASNKGQGALGT. In full, the CDR3 reads CASNKGQGALGTQYF.

Comments on this clone: Germline and junction disagree at one end, which may indicate a read error. The CDR3 extends 3 residues past the end of the read, so its final part is completed from the germline J gene. Different DNA sequences within this sample yield the same CDR3. The chain combines TRBV30 with TRBJ1-3, with TRBD1 matching over 8 bases. This CDR3 is built from 17 residues. Looked up from germline, CDR1 is GTSNPN and CDR2 is SVGIG (reference sequence). This CDR3 reads CAWSPFTGQGSGNTIYF. The DNA read from the CDR3 is TGTGCCTGGAGTCCTTTTACCGGACAGGGCTCTGGAAACACA.

As regards this clone: The CDR3 end lies 3 residues beyond the end of the read and is filled in from the germline J gene. V is TRBV20-1 and J is TRBJ2-3, with D uncertain. CDR1 and CDR2 from the germline V gene are DFQATT and SNEGSKA (reference sequence). The CDR3 is made up of 11 amino acids. CDR3 DNA, as far as it was read: TGCAGTGCTAACAGTCAAGAGACG. Translating it yields CSANSQET. The full CDR3 sequence reads CSANSQETQYF.

As concerns this clone: The read is 3 residues too short to cover the CDR3 end, so that end is filled in from the germline J gene. J is TRBJ2-6 and V is TRBV30; D may correspond to TRBD1 or TRBD2 (5 bases each). Germline CDR1 is GTSNPN and CDR2 is SVGIG (reference sequence). This CDR3 contains 14 residues. V lost 7 bases to trimming and J lost 0 bases, with 10 bases between them. The CDR3 DNA, read in part, is TGTGCCTCCCAGAGGGGCTCTGGGGCCAACGTC. This translates into CASQRGSGANV. The CDR3 in full is CASQRGSGANVLTF.

Frequency places this clone as medium-sized. The read is 3 residues too short to cover the CDR3 end, so that end is filled in from the germline J gene. The chain combines TRBV6-1 with TRBJ2-2, with D unclear. The V and J ends lost 2 bases and 3 bases respectively, with 4 bases between them. CDR3 length equals 13 residues. Germline lookup yields CDR1 MNHNS and CDR2 SASEGT. The covered CDR3 bases are TGTGCCAGCAGTGAACAGGACACCGGGGAG. This gives the protein CASSEQDTGE. The complete CDR3 reads CASSEQDTGELFF.

Details on this clone: The observed sequence ends 3 residues before the CDR3 terminus, with the missing tail filled in from the germline J gene. The J gene is TRBJ1-2, the V gene TRBV18; D possibly corresponds to TRBD1 (6 bases). The CDR3 extends over 16 amino acids. Germline V gives CDR1 KGHSH, CDR2 LQKENI. CDR3 bases read: TGTGCCAGCTCACCACCGGGCGGGGGGGCCTACAATGAC. Its translation is CASSPPGGGAYND. The CDR3 as a whole reads CASSPPGGGAYNDYTF.

Incomplete CDR3 DNA: TGTGCCAGCAGCCCCCGAGGTAGCGGGGGCCCCGAAAAGACC. This translates into CASSPRGSGGPEKT. The full-length CDR3 reads as CASSPRGSGGPEKTQYF. The chain is built from TRBV12-3 or TRBV12-4 and TRBJ2-5; 9 nucleotides align to TRBD2. The read ends 3 residues shy of where the CDR3 ends; the end is completed using the germline J gene. Unmatched junction bases numbered 17, after V lost 6 bases and J lost 6 bases. This CDR3 region has 17 residues.

In the case of this clone: The read halts 3 residues ahead of the CDR3 end, with the missing end drawn from the germline J gene. The chain couples TRBV30 to TRBJ1-2; D might be TRBD1 (6 bases). The CDR3 has 13 amino acids. V was shortened by 0 bases and J by 4 bases, with 9 bases between the two germline ends. In germline, CDR1 is GTSNPN, CDR2 SVGIG (reference sequence). The sequenced CDR3 bases are TGTGCCTGGAGTGTAGCAGGGGTCTATGGC. This codes for CAWSVAGVYG. The complete CDR3 protein is CAWSVAGVYGYTF.

Comments on this clone: The CDR3 extends 3 residues past the end of the read, so its final part is completed from the germline J gene. The rearrangement links TRBV5-1 to TRBJ2-3, with TRBD1 matching over 7 bases. V lost 0 bases and J lost 4; bases outside the gene matches: 8. The CDR3 runs 16 residues. Germline CDR1 is SGHRS and CDR2 is YFSETQ. The CDR3 spells CASSLEGANWADTQYF. Partial CDR3 DNA: TGCGCCAGCAGCTTGGAGGGGGCGAATTGGGCAGATACG.

A note on this clone: The read ends 3 residues shy of where the CDR3 ends; the end is completed using the germline J gene. The chain carries TRBV12-3 or TRBV12-4 and TRBJ1-5, with 8 nucleotides matching TRBD1. The CDR3 is 14 amino acids. J was trimmed by 4 bases and V by 6 bases; bases with no gene match: 5. CDR3 sequence reads: CASRPGQDNQPQHF. The CDR3 DNA, read in part, is TGTGCCAGCAGACCGGGACAGGATAATCAGCCC.

CDR3 bases read: TGTGCCACCGAGGACGGGACAGCTTATGAAAAG. Protein sequence: CATEDGTAYEK. The entire CDR3 is CATEDGTAYEKLFF. This chain connects TRBV2 to TRBJ2-2; 7 positions match TRBD1. The DNA ends 3 residues before the CDR3 does, and the rest of the CDR3 is filled in from the germline J gene. The CDR3 runs to 14 residues. Germline loops: CDR1 SNHLY, CDR2 FYNNEI.

Concerning this clone itself: Coverage ceases 3 residues before the CDR3 finishes, and the germline J gene fills in the end. The chain combines TRBV18 with TRBJ2-1, with 10 bases matching TRBD2. V was pared by 3 bases and J by 4 bases, with 9 bases of the junction left unmatched. The CDR3 length is 17 residues. The V gene's germline CDR1 is KGHSH and CDR2 LQKENI. The CDR3 sequence is CASSPVLPAGGYNEQFF. The covered CDR3 bases are TGTGCCAGCTCACCGGTTCTTCCAGCGGGGGGGTACAATGAG.

For this clone: The read stops 3 residues short of the end of the CDR3; the missing end is completed from the germline J gene. The J gene is TRBJ2-1, the V gene TRBV10-3; D is unclear. The germline gives CDR1 ENHRY, CDR2 SYGVKD. V dropped 5 bases and J dropped 7 bases, with 6 bases sitting between them. The CDR3 is 11 amino acids. The covered CDR3 bases are TGTGCCATCAGTCTTAAAAATGAG. Protein: CAISLKNE. The whole CDR3 is CAISLKNEQFF.

As to this clone: The sequenced fragment ends 3 residues before the CDR3 boundary, so the rest is inferred from the germline J gene. The chain combines TRBV12-3 or TRBV12-4 with TRBJ2-1; TRBD2 matches at 12 bases. The CDR3 loop spans 17 amino acids. V lost 6 bases, J lost 7 bases, and 13 bases stayed unmatched. The CDR3 is CASSPRALAGGDNEQFF. CDR3 DNA (partial): TGTGCCAGCAGCCCTCGGGCCCTAGCGGGGGGGGATAATGAG.

CDR3 DNA, as far as it was read: TGCGCCAGCAGCTTGGAACCAGCGGGGTTAGCGAACACCGGGGAG. Encoded protein: CASSLEPAGLANTGE. The whole CDR3 protein is CASSLEPAGLANTGELFF. The rearrangement uses TRBV5-1 and TRBJ2-2; TRBD2 matches 7 bases. The DNA ends 3 residues before the CDR3 does, and the rest of the CDR3 is filled in from the germline J gene. Trimming cost V 0 bases and J 0 bases; bases outside gene matches: 8. The germline CDR1 and CDR2 sequences are SGHRS and YFSETQ. CDR3 length: 18 amino acids.

Turning to this clone: The CDR3 extends 3 residues past the end of the read, so its final part is completed from the germline J gene. J is TRBJ2-3 and V is TRBV11-2, with D maybe TRBD1 (6 bases). The CDR3 covers 15 residues. The germline V gene has CDR1 SGHAT and CDR2 FQNNGV. V shed 5 bases and J shed 0 bases, with 12 bases lying between them. CDR3 DNA (partial): TGTGCCAGCAGCCCCGGGACACCAAGCACAGATACG. Its translation is CASSPGTPSTDT. The entire CDR3 reads CASSPGTPSTDTQYF.

To note about this clone: With the read ending 3 residues before the CDR3 end, the germline J gene is used to fill in that end. V gene TRBV19 combines with J gene TRBJ1-4, with 12 bases identical to TRBD1. Germline V gene lookup returns CDR1 LNHDA and CDR2 SQIVND (reference sequence). This CDR3 has 17 amino acids. Partial CDR3 DNA: TGTGCCAGTAGCCCGGGACAGGGGGCCTCTGGGGCCAACGTA. Amino acids: CASSPGQGASGANV. The complete CDR3 reads CASSPGQGASGANVLFF.

Remarks on this clone: The read halts 3 residues ahead of the CDR3 end, with the missing end drawn from the germline J gene. The rearrangement uses TRBV6-1 and TRBJ2-2, with D maybe TRBD2 (5 bases). CDR3 length: 13 amino acids. CDR1 is MNHNS and CDR2 is SASEGT in the germline V gene. CDR3 sequence: CASSVQVGEKLFF. CDR3 DNA, as far as it was read: TGTGCCAGCAGTGTCCAAGTCGGGGAAAAG.

With respect to this clone: The read falls 3 residues short of the CDR3 end, and the missing part is taken from the germline J gene. The V and J genes are TRBV7-9 and TRBJ2-3; tentatively, D is TRBD1 (6 bases). CDR1 is SEHNR and CDR2 is FQNEAQ in the germline V gene (reference sequence). The CDR3 has 15 residues. Partial CDR3 DNA: TGTGCCAGCAGCTTGGGGCAGGGGATTCCTCAGCCG. The encoded protein is CASSLGQGIPQP. The whole CDR3 sequence reads CASSLGQGIPQPQYF.

Turning to this clone: With the read ending 3 residues before the CDR3 end, the germline J gene is used to fill in that end. The chain couples TRBV5-1 to TRBJ1-1; tentative D call: TRBD1 (6 bases). The CDR3 spans 16 residues. CDR1 and CDR2 from the germline V gene are SGHRS and YFSETQ. With 4 bases removed from V and 0 bases from J, the gap between germline ends came to 16 bases. Incomplete CDR3 DNA: TGCGCCAGCAGCCCGTTACAGGGCTTCATGAACACTGAA. Translating it yields CASSPLQGFMNTE. The CDR3 in full is CASSPLQGFMNTEAFF. The variable domain in full, with the rest retrieved from reference TRBV5-1 and TRBJ1-1, is KAGVTQTPRYLIKTRGQQVTLSCSPISGHRSVSWYQQTPGQGLQFLFEYFSETQRNKGNFPGRFSGRQFSNSRSEMNVSTLELGDSALYLCASSPLQGFMNTEAFFGQGTRLTVV.